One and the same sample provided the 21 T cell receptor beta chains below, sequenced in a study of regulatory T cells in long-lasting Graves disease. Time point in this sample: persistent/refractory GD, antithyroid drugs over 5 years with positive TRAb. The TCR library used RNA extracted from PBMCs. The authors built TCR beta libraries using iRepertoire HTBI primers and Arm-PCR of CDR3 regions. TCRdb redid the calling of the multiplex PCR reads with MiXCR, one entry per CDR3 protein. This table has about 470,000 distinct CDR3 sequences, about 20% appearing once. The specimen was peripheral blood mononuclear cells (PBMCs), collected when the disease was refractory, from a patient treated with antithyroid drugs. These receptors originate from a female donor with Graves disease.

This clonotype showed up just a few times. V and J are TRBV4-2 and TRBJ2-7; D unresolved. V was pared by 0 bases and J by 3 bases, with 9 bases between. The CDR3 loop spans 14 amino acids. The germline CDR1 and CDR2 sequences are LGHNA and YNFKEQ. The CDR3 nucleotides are TGTGCCAGCAGCCAAGATCTGGCAGACTACGAGCAGTACTTC. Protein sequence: CASSQDLADYEQYF.

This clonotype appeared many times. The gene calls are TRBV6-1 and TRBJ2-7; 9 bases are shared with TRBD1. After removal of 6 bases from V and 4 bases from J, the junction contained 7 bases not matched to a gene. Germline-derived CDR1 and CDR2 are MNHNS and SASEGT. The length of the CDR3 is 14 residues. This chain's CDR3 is CASRPGQGPYEQYF. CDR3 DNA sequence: TGTGCCAGCAGACCGGGACAGGGTCCATACGAGCAGTACTTC.

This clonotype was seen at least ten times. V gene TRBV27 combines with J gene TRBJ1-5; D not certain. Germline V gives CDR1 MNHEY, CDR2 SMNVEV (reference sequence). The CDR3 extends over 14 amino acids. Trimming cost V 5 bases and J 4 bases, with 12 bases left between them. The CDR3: CASSPSGVNQPQHF. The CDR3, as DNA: TGTGCCAGCAGTCCTAGTGGGGTAAATCAGCCCCAGCATTTT.

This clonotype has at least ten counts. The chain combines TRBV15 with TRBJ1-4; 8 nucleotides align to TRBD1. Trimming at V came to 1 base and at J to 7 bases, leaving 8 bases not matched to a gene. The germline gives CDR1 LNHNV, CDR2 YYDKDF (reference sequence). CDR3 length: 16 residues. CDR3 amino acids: CATSRAGTGPGEKLFF. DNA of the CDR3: TGTGCCACCAGCAGAGCAGGGACAGGTCCGGGTGAAAAACTGTTTTTT.

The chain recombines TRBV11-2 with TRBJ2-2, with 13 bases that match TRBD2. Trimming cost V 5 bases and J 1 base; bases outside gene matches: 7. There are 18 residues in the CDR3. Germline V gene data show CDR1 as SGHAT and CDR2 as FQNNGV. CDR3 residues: CASSLRTSGRLNTGELFF. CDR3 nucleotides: TGTGCCAGCAGCCTTCGGACTAGCGGGAGATTGAACACCGGGGAGCTGTTTTTT.

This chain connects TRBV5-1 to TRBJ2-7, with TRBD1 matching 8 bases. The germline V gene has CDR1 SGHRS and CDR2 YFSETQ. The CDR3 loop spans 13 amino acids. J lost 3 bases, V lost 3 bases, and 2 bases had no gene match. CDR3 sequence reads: CASSSGQVYEQYF. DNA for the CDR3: TGCGCCAGCAGCTCGGGACAGGTCTACGAGCAGTACTTC.

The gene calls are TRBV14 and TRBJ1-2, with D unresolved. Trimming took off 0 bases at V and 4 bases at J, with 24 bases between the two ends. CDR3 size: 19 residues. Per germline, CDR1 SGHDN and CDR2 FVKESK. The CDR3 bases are TGTGCCAGCAGCCAAGATCTTAGGGCAGACTACCTGGTGCGCTATGGCTACACCTTC. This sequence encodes CASSQDLRADYLVRYGYTF.

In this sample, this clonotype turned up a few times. The CDR3 here is CSVENRGQDERGDTQYF. CDR3 nucleotides: TGCAGCGTTGAGAATCGGGGACAGGACGAAAGGGGCGATACGCAGTATTTT. The chain is built from TRBV29-1 and TRBJ2-3, with TRBD1 identical over 8 bases. V shed 3 bases, J shed 6 bases, and the junction held 17 bases outside the gene matches. The CDR3 is 17 residues long. CDR1 SQVTM and CDR2 ANQGSEA come from the germline V gene.

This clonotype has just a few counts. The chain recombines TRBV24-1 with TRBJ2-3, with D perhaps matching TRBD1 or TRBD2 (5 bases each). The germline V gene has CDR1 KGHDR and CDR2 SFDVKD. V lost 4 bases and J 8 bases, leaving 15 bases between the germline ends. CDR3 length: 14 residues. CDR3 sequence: CATSDTRWGFTQYF. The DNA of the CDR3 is TGTGCCACCAGTGACACCCGATGGGGGTTTACGCAGTATTTT.

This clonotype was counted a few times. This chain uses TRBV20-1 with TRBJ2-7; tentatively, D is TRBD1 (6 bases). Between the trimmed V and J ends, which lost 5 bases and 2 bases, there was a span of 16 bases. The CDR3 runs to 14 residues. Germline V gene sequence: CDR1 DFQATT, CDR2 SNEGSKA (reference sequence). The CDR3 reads CSAGIRQDAYEQYF. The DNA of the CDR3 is TGCAGTGCTGGGATCCGACAGGACGCCTACGAGCAGTACTTC.

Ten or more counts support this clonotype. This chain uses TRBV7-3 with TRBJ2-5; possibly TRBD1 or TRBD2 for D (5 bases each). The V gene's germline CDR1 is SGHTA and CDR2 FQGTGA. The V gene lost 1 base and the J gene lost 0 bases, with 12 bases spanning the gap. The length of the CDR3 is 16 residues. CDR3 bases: TGTGCCAGCAGCTTAAATGGGGCGGGCGACCAAGAGACCCAGTACTTC. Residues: CASSLNGAGDQETQYF.

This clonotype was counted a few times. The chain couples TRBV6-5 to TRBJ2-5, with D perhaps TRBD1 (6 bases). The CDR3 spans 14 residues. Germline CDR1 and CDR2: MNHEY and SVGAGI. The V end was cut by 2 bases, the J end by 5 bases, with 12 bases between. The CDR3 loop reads CASSYGGAGETQYF. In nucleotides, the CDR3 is TGTGCCAGCAGTTACGGGGGCGCCGGGGAGACCCAGTACTTC.

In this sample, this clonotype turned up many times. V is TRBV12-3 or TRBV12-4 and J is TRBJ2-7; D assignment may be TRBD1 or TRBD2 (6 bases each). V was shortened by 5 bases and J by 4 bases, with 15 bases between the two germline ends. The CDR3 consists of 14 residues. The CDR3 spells CASSGGAGLYEQYF. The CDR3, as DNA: TGTGCCAGCAGTGGGGGCGCGGGGCTATACGAGCAGTACTTC.

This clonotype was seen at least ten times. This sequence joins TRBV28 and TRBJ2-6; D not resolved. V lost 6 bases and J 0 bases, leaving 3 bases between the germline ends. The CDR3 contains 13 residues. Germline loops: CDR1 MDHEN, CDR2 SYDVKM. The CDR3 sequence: CASSFSGANVLTF. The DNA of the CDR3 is TGTGCCAGCAGCTTCTCTGGGGCCAACGTCCTGACTTTC. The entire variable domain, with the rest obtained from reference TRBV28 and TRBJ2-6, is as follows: DVKVTQSSRYLVKRTGEKVFLECVQDMDHENMFWYRQDPGLGLRLIYFSYDVKMKEKGDIPEGYSVSREKKERFSLILESASTNQTSMYLCASSFSGANVLTFGAGSRLTVL.

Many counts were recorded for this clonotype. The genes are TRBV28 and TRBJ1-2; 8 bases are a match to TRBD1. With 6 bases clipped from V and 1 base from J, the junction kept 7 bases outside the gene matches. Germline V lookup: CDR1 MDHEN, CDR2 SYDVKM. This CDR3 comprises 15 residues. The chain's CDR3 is CASRGDRFLNYGYTF. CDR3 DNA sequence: TGTGCCAGCAGGGGGGACAGGTTTCTTAACTATGGCTACACCTTC.

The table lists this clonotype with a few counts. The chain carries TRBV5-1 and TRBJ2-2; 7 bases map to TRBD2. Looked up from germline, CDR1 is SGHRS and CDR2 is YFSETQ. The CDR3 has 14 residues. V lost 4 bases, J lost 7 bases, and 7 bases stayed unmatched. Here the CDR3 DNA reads TGCGCCAGCAGCGACGGACTAGAGGTCGGGGAGCTGTTTTTT. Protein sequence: CASSDGLEVGELFF.

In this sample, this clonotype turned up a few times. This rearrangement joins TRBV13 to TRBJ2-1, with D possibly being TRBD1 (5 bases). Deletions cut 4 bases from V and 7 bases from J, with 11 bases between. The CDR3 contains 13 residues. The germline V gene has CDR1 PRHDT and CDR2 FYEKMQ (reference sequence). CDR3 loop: CASSSFRGNEQFF. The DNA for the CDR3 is TGTGCCAGCAGCTCCTTTAGGGGAAATGAGCAGTTCTTC.

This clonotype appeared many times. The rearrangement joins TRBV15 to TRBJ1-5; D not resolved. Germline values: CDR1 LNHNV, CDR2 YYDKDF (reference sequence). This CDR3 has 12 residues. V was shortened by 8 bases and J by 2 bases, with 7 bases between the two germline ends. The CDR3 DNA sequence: TGTGCCACCCGCGCCGGCAATCAGCCCCAGCATTTT. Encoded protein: CATRAGNQPQHF.

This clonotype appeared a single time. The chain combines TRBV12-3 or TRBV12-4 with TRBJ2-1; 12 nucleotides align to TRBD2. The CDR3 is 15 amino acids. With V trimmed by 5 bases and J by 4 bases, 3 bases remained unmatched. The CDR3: CASSRLAGDYNEQFF. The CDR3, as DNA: TGTGCCAGCAGTAGACTAGCGGGGGATTACAATGAGCAGTTCTTC.

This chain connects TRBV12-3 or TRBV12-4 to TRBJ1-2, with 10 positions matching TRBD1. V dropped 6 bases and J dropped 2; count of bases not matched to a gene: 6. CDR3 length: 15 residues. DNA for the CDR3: TGTGCCAGCAGAACCGGGACAGGGGTAAACTATGGCTACACCTTC. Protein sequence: CASRTGTGVNYGYTF.

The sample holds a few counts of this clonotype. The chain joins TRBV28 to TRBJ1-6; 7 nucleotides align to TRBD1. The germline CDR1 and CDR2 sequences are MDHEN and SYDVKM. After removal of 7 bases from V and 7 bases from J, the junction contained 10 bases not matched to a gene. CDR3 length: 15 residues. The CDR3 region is CASNLDRNLNSPLHF. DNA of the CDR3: TGTGCCAGCAACCTGGACAGGAACTTAAATTCACCCCTCCACTTT.